One and the same sample provided the 21 T cell receptor beta chains below, sequenced in a study of chemoradiotherapy in HPV16-positive cancers. Produced via immunoSEQ multiplex PCR; TCRdb's table is partial and in-frame only. The sample has 6,000 or so clones, roughly 86% seen once. The sample was tumor tissue, taken from a patient who underwent chemoradiotherapy. The receptors stem from a human donor with HPV-associated anogenital cancer.

The chain recombines TRBV10-3 with TRBJ2-3; D is ambiguous. Germline loops: CDR1 ENHRY, CDR2 SYGVKD. The CDR3 runs 15 residues. V was clipped by 3 bases and J by 1 base, with 11 bases between them. In DNA, the CDR3 is TGTGCCATCAGTGAAAACGAGCTACGCACAGATACGCAGTATTTT. It codes for CAISENELRTDTQYF.

The CDR3 nucleotides are TGTGCCAGCAGCGTAGAACCAGCCTATGAGCAGTTCTTC. Its translation is CASSVEPAYEQFF. The V gene is TRBV9, the J gene TRBJ2-1; D gene uncertain. The germline gives CDR1 SGDLS, CDR2 YYNGEE. This CDR3 spans 13 amino acids. Trimming cost V 0 bases and J 8 bases, with 9 bases left between them.

The chain is built from TRBV19 and TRBJ2-2, with no clear D. This CDR3 has 14 residues. CDR1 LNHDA and CDR2 SQIVND come from the germline V gene (reference sequence). V lost 7 bases, J lost 2 bases, and 11 bases lay in between. CDR3 sequence (DNA): TGTGCCAGTAAAAAGGCAACCAACACCGGGGAGCTGTTTTTT. It specifies CASKKATNTGELFF.

The chain links TRBV19 to TRBJ2-1, with D unresolved. Germline CDR1 LNHDA, CDR2 SQIVND (reference sequence). Trimming stripped 3 bases from V and 14 bases from J, with 17 bases between. This CDR3 comprises 13 residues. The CDR3 region has the DNA TGTGCCAGTAGTATTTATAGTAGTGGAGACAAGTTCTTC. Its translation is CASSIYSSGDKFF.

The gene calls are TRBV27 and TRBJ1-2; a possible D gene is TRBD1 (6 bases). V lost 5 bases and J 4 bases, leaving 14 bases between the germline ends. Germline CDR1 MNHEY, CDR2 SMNVEV (reference sequence). This CDR3 is 14 amino acids long. The CDR3 loop is CASSENRDSYGYTF. The DNA for the CDR3 is TGTGCCAGCAGTGAAAACAGGGATAGCTATGGCTACACCTTC.

Remarks on this clone: Different DNA sequences within this sample yield the same CDR3. The genes are TRBV7-9 and TRBJ2-1; TRBD2 aligns across 11 bases. This CDR3 spans 15 amino acids. V dropped 3 bases and J dropped 4; count of bases not matched to a gene: 2. CDR1 and CDR2 from the germline V gene are SEHNR and FQNEAQ (reference sequence). The CDR3 sequence: CASSLTSGTYNEQFF. Written as DNA, the CDR3 is TGTGCCAGCAGCTTGACTAGCGGGACATACAATGAGCAGTTCTTC.

The V and J genes are TRBV6-6 and TRBJ2-1; TRBD1 agrees at 8 bases. This CDR3 has 13 amino acids. V gave up 6 bases and J gave up 5 bases; unmatched junction bases: 3. Germline CDR1 MNHNY, CDR2 SVGAGI (reference sequence). CDR3 sequence reads: CASSQGQDNEQFF. The DNA for the CDR3 is TGTGCCAGCAGCCAGGGACAGGACAATGAGCAGTTCTTC.

The chain uses TRBV27 and TRBJ1-5; unclear D gene. The length of the CDR3 is 14 residues. V was clipped by 2 bases and J by 2 bases, with 7 bases between them. Germline CDR1 and CDR2: MNHEY and SMNVEV (reference sequence). The CDR3 loop reads CASSLRRGNQPQHF. The CDR3, as DNA: TGTGCCAGCAGTTTAAGGCGGGGCAATCAGCCCCAGCATTTT.

This clone was picked up one time. The rearrangement joins TRBV10-3 to TRBJ2-1, with TRBD2 as a possible D gene (6 bases). The CDR3 runs to 15 residues. Germline V lookup: CDR1 ENHRY, CDR2 SYGVKD. V lost 6 bases to trimming and J lost 4 bases, with 16 bases between them. CDR3 amino acids: CAIRRGDLGYNEQFF. As DNA, the CDR3 is TGTGCCATCAGAAGAGGGGACTTAGGTTACAATGAGCAGTTCTTC.

The V call is TRBV28, the J call TRBJ2-5; TRBD2 might be the D (5 bases). V was pared by 6 bases and J by 3 bases, with 14 bases between. This CDR3 is 14 amino acids long. Germline-derived CDR1 and CDR2 are MDHEN and SYDVKM. CDR3 coding DNA: TGTGCCAGCAGACCTGGCGGACTCGAAGAGACCCAGTACTTC. Encoded protein: CASRPGGLEETQYF. Full variable domain (missing parts from reference TRBV28 and TRBJ2-5): DVKVTQSSRYLVKRTGEKVFLECVQDMDHENMFWYRQDPGLGLRLIYFSYDVKMKEKGDIPEGYSVSREKKERFSLILESASTNQTSMYLCASRPGGLEETQYFGPGTRLLVL.

The V gene is TRBV30, the J gene TRBJ1-5, with D possibly TRBD1 on 5 matching bases. Trimming took off 4 bases at V and 6 bases at J, with 13 bases between the two ends. Germline values: CDR1 GTSNPN, CDR2 SVGIG (reference sequence). This CDR3 is 13 amino acids long. CDR3 DNA: TGTGCCTGGAACGAAGGGGCGGCTCAGCCCCAGCATTTT. Protein product: CAWNEGAAQPQHF.

This clone is large (0.1 to 1%) by share. The rearrangement links TRBV6-4 to TRBJ2-3; 9 bases fit TRBD2. CDR3 size: 15 residues. After removal of 8 bases from V and 4 bases from J, the junction contained 10 bases not matched to a gene. Germline CDR1 MRHNA, CDR2 SNTAGT. The CDR3 DNA reads TGTGCCAGCGGGGAAGCGGGAGGTCGCCCAGATACGCAGTATTTT. It specifies CASGEAGGRPDTQYF.

V is TRBV7-9 and J is TRBJ1-1, with D unclear. Germline V gene lookup returns CDR1 SEHNR and CDR2 FQNEAQ (reference sequence). Deletions cut 5 bases from V and 7 bases from J, with 14 bases between. This CDR3 has 13 amino acids. CDR3: CASSGMWADEAFF. The CDR3 DNA sequence: TGTGCCAGCAGCGGCATGTGGGCAGATGAAGCTTTCTTT.

This clone was picked up one time. This rearrangement joins TRBV7-9 to TRBJ2-7; TRBD2 agrees at 11 bases. CDR1 is SEHNR and CDR2 is FQNEAQ in the germline V gene (reference sequence). J lost 0 bases, V lost 5 bases, and 9 bases had no gene match. The CDR3 contains 17 residues. The CDR3 DNA follows: TGTGCCAGCAGCCCGTTAGCGGGAGGGAGGAGCTCCTACGAGCAGTACTTC. This sequence encodes CASSPLAGGRSSYEQYF.

The chain employs TRBV7-3 and TRBJ2-3; TRBD2 matches at 12 bases. The CDR3 spans 16 residues. Germline V gene lookup returns CDR1 SGHTA and CDR2 FQGTGA. The ends lost 5 bases at V and 2 bases at J; junction bases unmatched: 5. This chain's CDR3 is CASSPGLAGLTDTQYF. The CDR3 region has the DNA TGTGCCAGCAGCCCGGGACTAGCGGGCCTCACAGATACGCAGTATTTT.

V is TRBV6-1 and J is TRBJ2-7, with unresolved D. The V end was cut by 7 bases, the J end by 0 bases, with 16 bases between. Germline V gene sequence: CDR1 MNHNS, CDR2 SASEGT. The CDR3 runs 15 residues. The CDR3 bases are TGTGCCAGCACCGTGGACCCCACAAGCTCCTACGAGCAGTACTTC. Translation gives CASTVDPTSSYEQYF.

V is TRBV7-2 and J is TRBJ2-5, with D perhaps TRBD2 (5 bases). The ends were cut back, 5 bases at V and 1 base at J, with 14 bases in the middle. Germline V gene data show CDR1 as SGHTA and CDR2 as FQGNSA. This CDR3 region has 15 residues. The CDR3 coding sequence is TGTGCCAGCAGCCCTACCGGGCGGGTCCAAGAGACCCAGTACTTC. The encoded protein is CASSPTGRVQETQYF.

The genes are TRBV6-5 and TRBJ1-2, with TRBD1 as a possible D gene (5 bases). Germline loops: CDR1 MNHEY, CDR2 SVGAGI. Trimming removed 9 bases from V and 5 bases from J, with 16 bases in between. CDR3 length equals 13 residues. The chain's CDR3 is CASMGPFGYGYTF. CDR3 nucleotide sequence: TGTGCCAGTATGGGGCCCTTCGGGTATGGCTACACCTTC.

The rearrangement links TRBV19 to TRBJ2-7; D unclear. The CDR3 is 12 amino acids. Between the trimmed V and J ends, which lost 3 bases and 5 bases, there was a span of 8 bases. Germline V gene lookup returns CDR1 LNHDA and CDR2 SQIVND (reference sequence). DNA of the CDR3: TGTGCCAGTAGTATCGGACCCAACGAGCAGTACTTC. Protein: CASSIGPNEQYF.

The genes are TRBV14 and TRBJ2-1, with D possibly TRBD2 on 6 matching bases. Germline CDR1 reads SGHDN; CDR2 reads FVKESK. The CDR3 runs to 17 residues. V was shortened by 5 bases and J by 0 bases, with 17 bases between the two germline ends. The CDR3 sequence is CASSTITFSGSYNEQFF. The CDR3 coding sequence is TGTGCCAGCAGCACCATTACCTTTAGCGGCTCCTACAATGAGCAGTTCTTC.

The genes are TRBV19 and TRBJ1-2; no reliable D call. This CDR3 contains 12 residues. V lost 3 bases and J lost 9, with 11 bases in between. The germline V gene encodes CDR1 LNHDA and CDR2 SQIVND (reference sequence). As DNA, the CDR3 is TGTGCCAGTAGTATGCCGGGCGGCAGCTACACCTTC. Its protein product is CASSMPGGSYTF. The full variable domain, rest sourced from reference TRBV19 and TRBJ1-2, is DGGITQSPKYLFRKEGQNVTLSCEQNLNHDAMYWYRQDPGQGLRLIYYSQIVNDFQKGDIAEGYSVSREKKESFPLTVTSAQKNPTAFYLCASSMPGGSYTFGSGTRLTVV.